Below, 28 T cell receptor beta chains from the same sample are listed, as sequenced in a study of T cells in Graves' hyperthyroidism and ophthalmopathy. The TCR beta CDR3 regions underwent amplification using RNA transcripts as the source. The primer set for the first-round RT-PCR of the TCR CDR3 was HTBI. Via MiXCR, TCRdb re-called the multiplex PCR reads, giving one row per CDR3 protein. The sample contains around 620,000 distinct CDR3 sequences, 13% to 15% of which appear only once. Material: blood. These TCRs come from a woman between 18 and 29 years old with Graves' ophthalmopathy.

CDR3 nucleotides: TGTGCCAGCAGCTTAGAAGATGGGTACACCCTAAATCAGCCCCAGCATTTT. Residues: CASSLEDGYTLNQPQHF. The chain is built from TRBV7-8 and TRBJ1-5; D gene unclear. Per germline, CDR1 SGHVS and CDR2 FQNEAQ. The CDR3 spans 17 residues. V lost 1 base to trimming and J lost 4 bases, with 17 bases between them.

This clonotype came up many times. The genes are TRBV20-1 and TRBJ1-4; 7 bases match TRBD1. The CDR3 is made up of 14 amino acids. Trimming took 5 bases from V and 8 from J; bases not matched to a gene: 11. Germline V gene lookup returns CDR1 DFQATT and CDR2 SNEGSKA (reference sequence). In DNA, the CDR3 is TGCAGTGCTCCTAAGACAGGGATTAACGAAAAACTGTTTTTT. This translates into CSAPKTGINEKLFF.

In its sample, this clonotype was seen many times. The gene calls are TRBV2 and TRBJ2-7, with D possibly being TRBD1 (6 bases). Germline V lookup: CDR1 SNHLY, CDR2 FYNNEI. The length of the CDR3 is 13 residues. Deletions cut 6 bases from V and 1 base from J, with 10 bases between. This chain's CDR3 is CASRWTESYEQYF. The DNA of the CDR3 is TGTGCCAGCAGATGGACAGAATCCTACGAGCAGTACTTC.

This clonotype was recorded many times. J is TRBJ2-5 and V is TRBV28, with TRBD2 as a possible D gene (6 bases). V lost 6 bases to trimming and J lost 5 bases, with 28 bases between them. The CDR3 covers 18 residues. The germline V gene encodes CDR1 MDHEN and CDR2 SYDVKM. CDR3 sequence: CASRSVGSTRDPRETQYF. The DNA for the CDR3 is TGTGCCAGCAGGTCCGTCGGTAGCACGCGGGACCCGCGGGAGACCCAGTACTTC.

This clonotype was seen many times. V usage is TRBV7-2 and J usage is TRBJ2-1, with D possibly matching TRBD1 (6 bases). In germline, CDR1 is SGHTA, CDR2 FQGNSA. The CDR3 covers 15 residues. V was trimmed by 7 bases and J by 4 bases, leaving 17 bases between them. CDR3 DNA: TGTGCCAGCAAAATGACGCGGACAGAATACAATGAGCAGTTCTTC. This sequence encodes CASKMTRTEYNEQFF.

This clonotype was seen a few times. The genes are TRBV7-9 and TRBJ1-4; D possibly corresponds to TRBD1 (5 bases). V was trimmed by 8 bases and J by 0 bases, leaving 10 bases between them. Germline V gives CDR1 SEHNR, CDR2 FQNEAQ (reference sequence). This CDR3 has 14 residues. In DNA form, the CDR3 reads TGTGCCAGCTCGTGGACATCAACTAATGAAAAACTGTTTTTT. Its translation: CASSWTSTNEKLFF. Looking up the rest from reference TRBV7-9 and TRBJ1-4 gives the full variable domain: DTGVSQNPRHKITKRGQNVTFRCDPISEHNRLYWYRQTLGQGPEFLTYFQNEAQLEKSRLLSDRFSAERPKGSFSTLEIQRTEQGDSAMYLCASSWTSTNEKLFFGSGTQLSVL.

V and J are TRBV10-3 and TRBJ1-2, with 7 bases lining up with TRBD1. The CDR3 runs 15 residues. Germline CDR1 is ENHRY and CDR2 is SYGVKD. J gave up 1 base and V 6 bases, and 8 bases lay outside the gene matches. The CDR3 loop is CAISLDRAVNYGYTF. CDR3 in DNA: TGTGCCATCAGCCTCGACAGGGCCGTTAACTATGGCTACACCTTC.

This clonotype showed up many times. The gene calls are TRBV24-1 and TRBJ2-3, with D tentatively TRBD2 (5 bases). Germline CDR1 KGHDR, CDR2 SFDVKD. The CDR3 extends over 16 amino acids. V lost 9 bases to trimming and J lost 6 bases, with 24 bases between them. CDR3 loop: CATGIADAGFSDTQYF. The CDR3 coding sequence is TGTGCCACCGGCATCGCGGATGCGGGTTTTAGCGATACGCAGTATTTT.

This clonotype has just a few counts. The chain uses TRBV19 and TRBJ2-7, with TRBD1 matching over 8 bases. The CDR3 has 13 amino acids. Trimming removed 4 bases from V and 3 bases from J; junction bases left unmatched: 2. Germline lookup yields CDR1 LNHDA and CDR2 SQIVND (reference sequence). This CDR3 is CASSSRGHYEQYF. The DNA of the CDR3 is TGTGCCAGTAGTAGCAGGGGGCACTACGAGCAGTACTTC.

This clonotype was seen many times. The CDR3 reads CASSQVAGSSYEQYF. CDR3 nucleotide sequence: TGTGCCAGCAGCCAAGTTGCGGGATCGTCTTACGAGCAGTACTTC. This chain uses TRBV4-2 with TRBJ2-7, with D possibly TRBD2 on 6 matching bases. Between the trimmed V and J ends, which lost 1 base and 4 bases, there was a span of 14 bases. In germline, CDR1 is LGHNA, CDR2 YNFKEQ. The CDR3 runs to 15 residues.

The V gene is TRBV6-1, the J gene TRBJ2-7; 12 nucleotides agree with TRBD2. This CDR3 comprises 14 residues. V trimming: 1 base; J trimming: 6 bases; junction bases outside the gene matches: 1. Looked up from germline, CDR1 is MNHNS and CDR2 is SASEGT. The CDR3 loop reads CASSEGTSGTEQYF. CDR3 coding DNA: TGTGCCAGCAGTGAAGGGACTAGCGGGACCGAGCAGTACTTC.

This clonotype was found many times. The chain uses TRBV6-1 and TRBJ2-5; D unclear. There are 13 residues in the CDR3. Germline-derived CDR1 and CDR2 are MNHNS and SASEGT. The V end was cut by 3 bases, the J end by 1 base, with 6 bases between. This CDR3 is CASSDIVQETQYF. The CDR3 DNA reads as TGTGCCAGCAGTGATATTGTCCAAGAGACCCAGTACTTC.

The chain couples TRBV29-1 to TRBJ2-1; tentatively, D is TRBD1 or TRBD2 (7 bases each). This CDR3 spans 15 amino acids. Trimming took 4 bases from V and 14 from J, leaving 27 bases between them. CDR1 is SQVTM, CDR2 ANQGSEA, per germline. CDR3 amino acids: CSVVQGGGEGGPKFF. CDR3 nucleotide sequence: TGCAGCGTTGTTCAGGGGGGAGGTGAGGGAGGGCCGAAGTTCTTC.

The CDR3 loop is CASTRGFDSYNSPLHF. As DNA, the CDR3 is TGTGCCAGCACCCGAGGCTTCGACTCCTATAATTCACCCCTCCACTTT. The rearrangement links TRBV12-3 or TRBV12-4 to TRBJ1-6, with unresolved D. The ends were cut back, 7 bases at V and 0 bases at J, with 13 bases in the middle. The CDR3 length is 16 residues.

As for this clonotype: A much larger clone sits a single nucleotide away, making a read error possible. V usage is TRBV28 and J usage is TRBJ2-7, with TRBD2 matching 7 bases. In germline, CDR1 is MDHEN, CDR2 SYDVKM. This CDR3 is built from 17 residues. The V segment lost 4 bases and the J segment 6 bases; nucleotides outside the gene matches: 18. CDR3 residues: CASSSANTLLAEVEQYF. CDR3 in DNA: TGTGCCAGCAGTTCGGCCAACACCCTCCTAGCGGAAGTCGAGCAGTACTTC.

This clonotype occurred many times. This chain links TRBV29-1 with TRBJ2-5; a weak D match, TRBD2 (5 bases). This CDR3 is 12 amino acids long. Trimming stripped 5 bases from V and 3 bases from J, with 10 bases between. From germline, CDR1 is SQVTM and CDR2 ANQGSEA. CDR3 residues: CSVFRAEETQYF. Here the CDR3 DNA reads TGCAGCGTTTTCCGAGCGGAAGAGACCCAGTACTTC.

This clonotype was recorded at least ten times. The V gene is TRBV24-1, the J gene TRBJ2-1, with 7 bases aligning to TRBD2. The CDR3 has 17 residues. The junction had 7 bases not matched to a gene; V was cut back by 3 bases and J by 0 bases. Germline V gene lookup returns CDR1 KGHDR and CDR2 SFDVKD. Here the CDR3 DNA reads TGTGCCACCAGTGATCCCCCAGCGGGAAGCTCCTACAATGAGCAGTTCTTC. This gives the protein CATSDPPAGSSYNEQFF.

In its sample, this clonotype was seen many times. The chain links TRBV29-1 to TRBJ2-3; D uncertain. Germline CDR1 is SQVTM and CDR2 is ANQGSEA. V shed 3 bases and J shed 2 bases, with 9 bases lying between them. The CDR3 has 13 amino acids. CDR3 protein: CSVELPATDTQYF. As DNA, the CDR3 is TGCAGCGTTGAGTTGCCAGCCACAGATACGCAGTATTTT.

Ten or more counts support this clonotype. The gene calls are TRBV29-1 and TRBJ2-5, with TRBD2 identical over 12 bases. V gave up 6 bases and J gave up 5 bases; unmatched junction bases: 10. Germline CDR1 reads SQVTM; CDR2 reads ANQGSEA. CDR3 size: 15 residues. The CDR3 bases are TGCAGCGTCGACGATGGACTAGCGGGAAGGGAGACCCAGTACTTC. Protein: CSVDDGLAGRETQYF. The full variable domain, its missing parts supplied by reference TRBV29-1 and TRBJ2-5, is SAVISQKPSRDICQRGTSLTIQCQVDSQVTMMFWYRQQPGQSLTLIATANQGSEATYESGFVIDKFPISRPNLTFSTLTVSNMSPEDSSIYLCSVDDGLAGRETQYFGPGTRLLVL.

The chain uses TRBV4-1 and TRBJ2-2; D is undetermined. The CDR3 totals 17 residues. Germline values: CDR1 MGHRA, CDR2 YSYEKL. The V gene lost 4 bases and the J gene lost 6 bases, with 21 bases spanning the gap. The CDR3 DNA reads as TGCGCCAGCAGCCGACGGACCGGAGACCTAGGGCCCGGGGAGCTGTTTTTT. This codes for CASSRRTGDLGPGELFF.

The J gene is TRBJ1-5, the V gene TRBV6-2 or TRBV6-3; maybe TRBD1 (6 bases). The CDR3 length is 18 residues. The V end lost 5 bases, the J end lost 3 bases, and 23 bases lay between the germline ends. Germline CDR1 is MNHEY and CDR2 is SVGEGT. CDR3 region: CASSDRFRGVKNNQPQHF. The CDR3 DNA follows: TGTGCCAGCAGTGACAGGTTCAGGGGCGTTAAAAACAATCAGCCCCAGCATTTT.

This clonotype was counted many times. The chain is built from TRBV3-1 and TRBJ2-7; 10 nucleotides align to TRBD2. Germline loops: CDR1 LGHDT, CDR2 YNNKEL (reference sequence). The CDR3 runs to 16 residues. After removal of 1 base from V and 0 bases from J, the junction contained 3 bases not matched to a gene. The CDR3 DNA reads as TGTGCCAGCAGCCAAGGACTAGCGGGCCTCTCCTACGAGCAGTACTTC. Translating gives CASSQGLAGLSYEQYF.

The chain is built from TRBV6-1 and TRBJ1-5; 8 positions match TRBD1. The CDR3 length is 16 residues. The germline gives CDR1 MNHNS, CDR2 SASEGT. Trimming removed 5 bases from V and 4 bases from J; junction bases left unmatched: 10. The DNA for the CDR3 is TGTGCCAGCAGTCAACAACCGACAGGGGTGAATCAGCCCCAGCATTTT. Translating gives CASSQQPTGVNQPQHF.

This clonotype was counted ten times or more. The chain couples TRBV28 to TRBJ2-3, with 10 bases identical to TRBD2. Germline V gene lookup returns CDR1 MDHEN and CDR2 SYDVKM. The length of the CDR3 is 17 residues. V lost 4 bases, J lost 0 bases, and 7 bases stayed unmatched. In DNA form, the CDR3 reads TGTGCCAGCAGTTCAGTCCGACTAGCGGGCAGCACAGATACGCAGTATTTT. Translated, it gives CASSSVRLAGSTDTQYF.

This clonotype has at least ten counts. The genes are TRBV6-2 or TRBV6-3 and TRBJ2-7; no firm D call. Germline values: CDR1 MNHEY, CDR2 SVGEGT. V was shortened by 5 bases and J by 0 bases, with 5 bases between the two germline ends. The CDR3 sequence is 12 residues long. The CDR3 sequence is CASSRISYEQYF. In DNA, the CDR3 is TGTGCCAGCAGTCGGATCTCCTACGAGCAGTACTTC.

The chain is built from TRBV20-1 and TRBJ2-7; a weak D match, TRBD2 (6 bases). CDR1 and CDR2 (germline): DFQATT, SNEGSKA (reference sequence). V gave up 1 base and J gave up 3 bases, with 13 bases separating them. The CDR3 length is 14 residues. The CDR3 sequence is CSARGIAAFYEQYF. In DNA form, the CDR3 reads TGCAGTGCTAGAGGCATAGCGGCATTCTACGAGCAGTACTTC.

As for this clonotype: A much larger clone sits a single nucleotide away, making a read error possible. V gene TRBV24-1 combines with J gene TRBJ1-2; 7 bases align to TRBD1. This CDR3 region has 13 residues. The germline gives CDR1 KGHDR, CDR2 SFDVKD. V lost 5 bases, J lost 8 bases, and 7 bases stayed unmatched. CDR3 region: CATSGRQGGGYTF. The CDR3, as DNA: TGTGCCACCAGTGGTCGACAGGGAGGAGGCTACACCTTC.

The table lists this clonotype with a few counts. This chain joins TRBV19 and TRBJ1-5, with 8 bases fitting TRBD1. The V gene end was trimmed by 2 bases and the J gene end by 5 bases; junction bases not matched to a gene: 11. The V gene's germline CDR1 is LNHDA and CDR2 SQIVND (reference sequence). This CDR3 region has 17 residues. The CDR3 sequence is CASSISPDRGPYQPQHF. The CDR3 nucleotides are TGTGCCAGTAGTATATCCCCCGACAGGGGTCCTTATCAGCCCCAGCATTTT.